A single sample is the source of the 17 T cell receptor beta chains below, sequenced in a study of T cell changes during pregnancy in multiple sclerosis. Profiling relied on immunoSEQ multiplex PCR, and the TCRdb table lists in-frame clones only, not all of them. The sample records 60,000 to 70,000 clones, roughly nine tenths being singletons. The sequencing here drew on peripheral blood, taken in the second trimester of pregnancy. All receptors come from a female donor with multiple sclerosis, enrolled in a pregnancy study.

The V and J genes are TRBV30 and TRBJ1-3; no reliable D call. Germline V gene data show CDR1 as GTSNPN and CDR2 as SVGIG (reference sequence). Trimming removed 2 bases from V and 3 bases from J, with 8 bases in between. The CDR3 is made up of 13 amino acids. Here the CDR3 DNA reads TGTGCCTGGAGTCCAGATCTTGGAAACACCATATATTTT. Residues: CAWSPDLGNTIYF.

There are a few counts of this clone. The chain links TRBV9 to TRBJ1-6; D not resolved. The CDR3 runs to 17 residues. Trimming left V 0 bases short and J 0 bases short, with 10 bases between. CDR1 is SGDLS and CDR2 is YYNGEE in the germline V gene. In nucleotides, the CDR3 is TGTGCCAGCAGCGTAGCCCCAGCGAGCTCCTATAATTCACCCCTCCACTTT. Translated, it gives CASSVAPASSYNSPLHF.

This sequence joins TRBV7-2 and TRBJ1-2; tentatively, D is TRBD1 (5 bases). Germline assignment: CDR1 SGHTA and CDR2 FQGNSA. The CDR3 runs 12 residues. Trimming left V 6 bases short and J 10 bases short, with 15 bases between. Written as DNA, the CDR3 is TGTGCCAGCAGTCCCGACAGATCGGCCTACACCTTC. Its translation: CASSPDRSAYTF.

The J gene is TRBJ2-7, the V gene TRBV19; TRBD1 might be the D (5 bases). Trimming removed 6 bases at V and 1 base at J, with 10 bases between. Germline lookup yields CDR1 LNHDA and CDR2 SQIVND (reference sequence). This CDR3 is 13 amino acids long. This CDR3 reads CASRPTASYEQYF. For the CDR3, the DNA is TGTGCCAGTAGACCGACAGCTTCCTACGAGCAGTACTTC.

This clone was found once. The rearrangement links TRBV11-2 to TRBJ2-7; D unclear. Trimming removed 0 bases at V and 1 base at J, with 10 bases between. From germline, CDR1 is SGHAT and CDR2 FQNNGV. The CDR3 is 15 amino acids. The CDR3 nucleotides are TGTGCCAGCAGCTTAGAGCCAGAAGAATCCTACGAGCAGTACTTC. This encodes CASSLEPEESYEQYF.

The chain links TRBV7-9 to TRBJ2-7; D remains ambiguous. Germline values: CDR1 SEHNR, CDR2 FQNEAQ (reference sequence). The CDR3 sequence is 13 residues long. The V end was cut by 8 bases, the J end by 5 bases, with 16 bases between. CDR3: CASGRGLSNEQYF. The CDR3 DNA reads as TGTGCCAGCGGTAGAGGTCTAAGCAACGAGCAGTACTTC.

The J gene is TRBJ1-2, the V gene TRBV11-2, with D possibly being TRBD1 (6 bases). The V end was cut by 7 bases, the J end by 1 base, with 13 bases between. This CDR3 comprises 14 residues. CDR1 SGHAT and CDR2 FQNNGV come from the germline V gene. DNA of the CDR3: TGTGCCAGCACCTTTACAGGGAATAACTATGGCTACACCTTC. This sequence encodes CASTFTGNNYGYTF.

The genes are TRBV25-1 and TRBJ2-7; 10 positions match TRBD1. The length of the CDR3 is 15 residues. Germline values: CDR1 MGHDK, CDR2 SYGVNS. J was trimmed by 0 bases and V by 6 bases; bases with no gene match: 5. This chain's CDR3 is CASRGTGANSYEQYF. CDR3 bases: TGTGCCAGCAGGGGGACAGGGGCGAACTCCTACGAGCAGTACTTC.

In DNA, the CDR3 is TGTGCCAGTAGTATAGGACAGGGCAATCAGCCCCAGCATTTT. It yields the protein CASSIGQGNQPQHF. V usage is TRBV19 and J usage is TRBJ1-5, with D tentatively TRBD1 (6 bases). Trimming shortened V by 1 base and J by 2 bases, and 6 bases separated the two germline ends. The CDR3 has 14 residues. The germline V gene has CDR1 LNHDA and CDR2 SQIVND (reference sequence).

V gene TRBV7-8 combines with J gene TRBJ1-3, with D maybe TRBD1 (5 bases). This CDR3 region has 16 residues. V gave up 5 bases and J gave up 1 base, with 15 bases separating them. CDR1 and CDR2 from the germline V gene are SGHVS and FQNEAQ. The CDR3 here is CASSPGPQGSGNTIYF. In nucleotides, the CDR3 is TGTGCCAGCAGCCCAGGACCCCAGGGATCTGGAAACACCATATATTTT.

The chain employs TRBV18 and TRBJ2-5; 7 bases map to TRBD1. The CDR3 length is 15 residues. J gave up 3 bases and V 3 bases, and 7 bases lay outside the gene matches. Germline CDR1 and CDR2: KGHSH and LQKENI. CDR3 residues: CASSPRGRVEETQYF. CDR3 in DNA: TGTGCCAGCTCACCGAGGGGGCGGGTGGAAGAGACCCAGTACTTC.

This chain links TRBV9 with TRBJ1-4; D possibly corresponds to TRBD1 (6 bases). The CDR3 runs 15 residues. V lost 0 bases and J lost 5, with 11 bases in between. Germline assignment: CDR1 SGDLS and CDR2 YYNGEE. CDR3 in amino acids: CASSVEAGVNEKLFF. CDR3 DNA sequence: TGTGCCAGCAGCGTAGAGGCAGGGGTGAATGAAAAACTGTTTTTT.

V is TRBV7-2 and J is TRBJ1-2; TRBD1 agrees at 12 bases. The CDR3 totals 14 residues. CDR1 and CDR2 from the germline V gene are SGHTA and FQGNSA. The trim removed 6 bases at V and 4 bases at J, leaving 3 bases unmatched. The CDR3 DNA reads as TGTGCCAGCAGGGGACAGGGGGCTGGCTATGGCTACACCTTC. This gives the protein CASRGQGAGYGYTF.

The rearrangement links TRBV21-1 to TRBJ2-5; the table gives TRBD1 as D, unverified against the DNA. TRBV21-1 is described as a pseudogene. CDR3 length equals 15 residues. The CDR3 loop reads CASSKAGQIQETQYF. In DNA, the CDR3 is TGTGCCAGCAGCAAAGCCGGACAGATCCAAGAGACCCAGTACTTC.

The chain joins TRBV28 to TRBJ2-5; 10 nucleotides match TRBD1. Germline loops: CDR1 MDHEN, CDR2 SYDVKM. The V and J ends lost 6 bases and 5 bases, in that order; junction bases with no gene match: 12. The CDR3 covers 16 residues. CDR3 nucleotide sequence: TGTGCCAGCAGGTTCTCCGGGACAGGGGTTTCGGAGACCCAGTACTTC. Translated, it gives CASRFSGTGVSETQYF.

The chain is built from TRBV18 and TRBJ2-5, with 8 positions matching TRBD2. The junction had 7 bases not matched to a gene; V was cut back by 2 bases and J by 2 bases. Germline-derived CDR1 and CDR2 are KGHSH and LQKENI. The length of the CDR3 is 16 residues. CDR3 region: CASSPMAGGVQETQYF. The CDR3 nucleotides are TGTGCCAGCTCACCAATGGCGGGAGGAGTTCAAGAGACCCAGTACTTC.

The chain joins TRBV12-5 to TRBJ2-3, with 11 bases lining up with TRBD2. V was clipped by 6 bases and J by 0 bases; unmatched bases: 8. This CDR3 spans 17 amino acids. Germline V gene data show CDR1 as LGHNT and CDR2 as FRNRAP. CDR3 coding DNA: TGTGCTAGTGGGGGAATAGCGGGGGGGATAAGCACAGATACGCAGTATTTT. Protein: CASGGIAGGISTDTQYF. The whole variable domain, remainder taken from reference TRBV12-5 and TRBJ2-3, is DARVTQTPRHKVTEMGQEVTMRCQPILGHNTVFWYRQTMMQGLELLAYFRNRAPLDDSGMPKDRFSAEMPDATLATLKIQPSEPRDSAVYFCASGGIAGGISTDTQYFGPGTRLTVL.